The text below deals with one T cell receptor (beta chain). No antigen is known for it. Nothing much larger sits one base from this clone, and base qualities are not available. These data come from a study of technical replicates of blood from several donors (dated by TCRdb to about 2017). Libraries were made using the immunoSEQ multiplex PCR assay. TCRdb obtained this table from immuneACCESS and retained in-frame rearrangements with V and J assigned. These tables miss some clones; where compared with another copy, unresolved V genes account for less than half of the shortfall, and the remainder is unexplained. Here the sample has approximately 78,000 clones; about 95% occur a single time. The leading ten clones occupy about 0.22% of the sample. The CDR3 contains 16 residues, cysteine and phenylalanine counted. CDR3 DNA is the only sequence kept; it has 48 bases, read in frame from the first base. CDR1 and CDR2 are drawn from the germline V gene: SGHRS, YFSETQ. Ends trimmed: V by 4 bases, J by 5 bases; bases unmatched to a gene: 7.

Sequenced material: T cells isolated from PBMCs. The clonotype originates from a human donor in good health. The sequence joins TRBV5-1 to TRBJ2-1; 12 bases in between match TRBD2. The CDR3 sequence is CASSGRLAGANNEQFF. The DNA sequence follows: TGCGCCAGCAGCGGACGACTAGCGGGAGCGAACAATGAGCAGTTCTTC.